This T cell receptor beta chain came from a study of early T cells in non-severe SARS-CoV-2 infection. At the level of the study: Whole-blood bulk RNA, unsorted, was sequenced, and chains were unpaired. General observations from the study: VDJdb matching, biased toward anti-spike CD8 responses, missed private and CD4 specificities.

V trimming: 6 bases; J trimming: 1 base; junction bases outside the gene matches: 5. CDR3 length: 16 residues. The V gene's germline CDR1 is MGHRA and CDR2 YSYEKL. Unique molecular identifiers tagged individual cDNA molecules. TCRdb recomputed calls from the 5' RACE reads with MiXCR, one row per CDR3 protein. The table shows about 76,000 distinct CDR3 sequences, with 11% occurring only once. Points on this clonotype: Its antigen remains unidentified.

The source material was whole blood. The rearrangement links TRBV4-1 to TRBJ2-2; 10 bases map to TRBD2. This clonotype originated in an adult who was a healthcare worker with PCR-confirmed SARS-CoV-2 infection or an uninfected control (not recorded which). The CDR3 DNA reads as TGCGCCAGCAGAGAACTAGCGGGGCAGAACACCGGGGAGCTGTTTTTT. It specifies CASRELAGQNTGELFF.